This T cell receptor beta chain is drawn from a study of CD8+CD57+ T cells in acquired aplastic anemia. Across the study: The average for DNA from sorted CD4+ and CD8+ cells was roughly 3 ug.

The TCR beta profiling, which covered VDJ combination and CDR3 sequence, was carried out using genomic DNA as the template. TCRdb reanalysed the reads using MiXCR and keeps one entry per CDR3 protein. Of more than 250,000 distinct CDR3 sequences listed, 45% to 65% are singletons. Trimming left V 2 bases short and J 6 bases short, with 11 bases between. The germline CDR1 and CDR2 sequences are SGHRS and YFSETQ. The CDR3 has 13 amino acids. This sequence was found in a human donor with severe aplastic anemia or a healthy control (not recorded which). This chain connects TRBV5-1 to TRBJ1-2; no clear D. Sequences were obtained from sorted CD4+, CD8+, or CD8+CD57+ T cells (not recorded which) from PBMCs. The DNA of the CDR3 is TGCGCCAGCAGCTTTGTCGGGTTCGATGGCTACACCTTC. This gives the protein CASSFVGFDGYTF.